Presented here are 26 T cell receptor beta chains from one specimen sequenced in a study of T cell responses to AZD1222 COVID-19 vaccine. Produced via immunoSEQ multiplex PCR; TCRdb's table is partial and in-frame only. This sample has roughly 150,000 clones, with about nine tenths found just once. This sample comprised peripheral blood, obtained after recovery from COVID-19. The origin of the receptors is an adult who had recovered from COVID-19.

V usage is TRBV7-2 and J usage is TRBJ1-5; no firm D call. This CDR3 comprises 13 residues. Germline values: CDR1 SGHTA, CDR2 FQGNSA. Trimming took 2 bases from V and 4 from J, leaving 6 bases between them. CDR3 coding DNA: TGTGCCAGCAGCTTAAAGTGGAATCAGCCCCAGCATTTT. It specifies CASSLKWNQPQHF.

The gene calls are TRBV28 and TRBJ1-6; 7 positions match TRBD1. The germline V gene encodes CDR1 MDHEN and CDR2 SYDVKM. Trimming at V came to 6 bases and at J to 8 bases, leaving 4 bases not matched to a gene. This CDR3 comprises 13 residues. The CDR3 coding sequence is TGTGCCAGCAGCTCGGGACAGTATTCACCCCTCCACTTT. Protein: CASSSGQYSPLHF.

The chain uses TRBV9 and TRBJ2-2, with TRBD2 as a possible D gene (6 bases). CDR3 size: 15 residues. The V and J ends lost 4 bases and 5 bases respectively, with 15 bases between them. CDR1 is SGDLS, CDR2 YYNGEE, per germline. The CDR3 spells CASSRESVRTGELFF. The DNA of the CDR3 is TGTGCCAGCAGCCGGGAGAGCGTACGAACCGGGGAGCTGTTTTTT.

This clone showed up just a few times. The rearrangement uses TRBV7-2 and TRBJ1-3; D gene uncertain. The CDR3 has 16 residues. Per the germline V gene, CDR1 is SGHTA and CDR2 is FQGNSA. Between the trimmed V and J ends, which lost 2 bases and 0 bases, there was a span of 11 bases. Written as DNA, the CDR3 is TGTGCCAGCAGCTTACTCGTAACAACCTCTGGAAACACCATATATTTT. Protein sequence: CASSLLVTTSGNTIYF.

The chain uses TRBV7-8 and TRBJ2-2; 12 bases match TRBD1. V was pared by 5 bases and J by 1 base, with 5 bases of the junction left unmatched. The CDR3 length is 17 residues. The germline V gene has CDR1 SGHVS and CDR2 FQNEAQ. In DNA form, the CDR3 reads TGTGCCAGCAGCAAAAGGGACAGGGGGCTGAACACCGGGGAGCTGTTTTTT. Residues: CASSKRDRGLNTGELFF.

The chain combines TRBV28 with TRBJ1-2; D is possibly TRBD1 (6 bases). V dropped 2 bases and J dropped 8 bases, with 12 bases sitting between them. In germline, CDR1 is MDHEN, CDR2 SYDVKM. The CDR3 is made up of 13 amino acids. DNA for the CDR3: TGTGCCAGCAGTTTACGGGGGGCGCGGGGCTACACCTTC. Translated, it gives CASSLRGARGYTF.

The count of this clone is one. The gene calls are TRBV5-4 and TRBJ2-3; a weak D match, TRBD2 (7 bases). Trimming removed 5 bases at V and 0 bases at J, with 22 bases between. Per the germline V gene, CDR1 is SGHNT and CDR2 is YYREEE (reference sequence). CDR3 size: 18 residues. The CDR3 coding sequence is TGTGCCAGCAGTTCAAATTTAGGGGGGGGAACTAGCACAGATACGCAGTATTTT. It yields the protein CASSSNLGGGTSTDTQYF.

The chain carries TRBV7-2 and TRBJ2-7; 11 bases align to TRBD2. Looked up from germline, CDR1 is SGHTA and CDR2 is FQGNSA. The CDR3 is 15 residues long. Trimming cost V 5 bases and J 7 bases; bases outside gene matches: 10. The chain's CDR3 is CASSIFSGGALEQYF. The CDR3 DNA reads TGTGCCAGCAGCATCTTTAGCGGGGGGGCGTTAGAGCAGTACTTC.

Here the CDR3 reads CASSRTSGGASETQYF. CDR3 DNA sequence: TGTGCCAGCTCACGGACTAGCGGGGGGGCGTCAGAGACCCAGTACTTC. V gene TRBV18 combines with J gene TRBJ2-5; 15 nucleotides agree with TRBD2. CDR3 length: 16 amino acids. CDR1 KGHSH and CDR2 LQKENI come from the germline V gene. With V trimmed by 4 bases and J by 4 bases, 4 bases remained unmatched.

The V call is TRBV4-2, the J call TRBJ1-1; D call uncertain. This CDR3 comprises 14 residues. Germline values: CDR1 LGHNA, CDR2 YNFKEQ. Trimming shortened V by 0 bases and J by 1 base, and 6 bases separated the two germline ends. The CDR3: CASSQDITNTEAFF. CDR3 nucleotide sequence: TGTGCCAGCAGCCAAGATATAACGAACACTGAAGCTTTCTTT.

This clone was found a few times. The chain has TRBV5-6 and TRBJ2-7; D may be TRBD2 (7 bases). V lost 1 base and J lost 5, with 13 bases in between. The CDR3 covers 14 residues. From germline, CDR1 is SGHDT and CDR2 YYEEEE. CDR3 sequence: CASSLLAGADEQYF. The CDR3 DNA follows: TGTGCCAGCAGCTTGCTGGCGGGGGCGGACGAGCAGTACTTC.

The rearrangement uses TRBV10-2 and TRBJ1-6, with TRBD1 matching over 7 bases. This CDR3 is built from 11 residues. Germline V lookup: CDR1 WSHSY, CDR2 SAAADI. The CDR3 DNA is TGCGCAACAGGGGACAATTCACCCCTCCACTTT. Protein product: CATGDNSPLHF.

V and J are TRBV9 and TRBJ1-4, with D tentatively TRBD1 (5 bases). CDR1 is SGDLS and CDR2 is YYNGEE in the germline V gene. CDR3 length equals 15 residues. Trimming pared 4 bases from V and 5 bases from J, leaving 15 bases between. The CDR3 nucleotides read TGTGCCAGCAGCCCGGGGACGGGGGGAAATGAAAAACTGTTTTTT. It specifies CASSPGTGGNEKLFF.

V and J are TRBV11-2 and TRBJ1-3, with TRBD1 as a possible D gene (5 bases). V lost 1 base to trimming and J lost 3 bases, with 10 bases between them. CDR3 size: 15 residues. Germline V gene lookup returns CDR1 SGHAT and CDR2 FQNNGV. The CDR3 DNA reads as TGTGCCAGCAGCTTAGTCGGGACGGTTGGAAACACCATATATTTT. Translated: CASSLVGTVGNTIYF. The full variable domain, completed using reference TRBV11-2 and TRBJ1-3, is EAGVAQSPRYKIIEKRQSVAFWCNPISGHATLYWYQQILGQGPKLLIQFQNNGVVDDSQLPKDRFSAERLKGVDSTLKIQPAKLEDSAVYLCASSLVGTVGNTIYFGEGSWLTVV.

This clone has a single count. The CDR3 DNA reads as TGTGCCAGCAGCTTAGTGACAGATGGCTACACCTTC. This gives the protein CASSLVTDGYTF. V gene TRBV28 combines with J gene TRBJ1-2; maybe TRBD1 (5 bases). Germline V gives CDR1 MDHEN, CDR2 SYDVKM. The CDR3 loop spans 12 amino acids. Trimming left V 6 bases short and J 6 bases short, with 11 bases between.

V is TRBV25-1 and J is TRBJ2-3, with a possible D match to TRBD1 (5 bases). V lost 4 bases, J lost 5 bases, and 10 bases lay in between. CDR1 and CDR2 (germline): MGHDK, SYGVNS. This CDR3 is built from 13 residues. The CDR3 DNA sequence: TGTGCCAGCAGTGTAGGGGCGCTAGATACGCAGTATTTT. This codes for CASSVGALDTQYF.

For the CDR3, the DNA is TGTGCCAGTAGCGACTATGAGGCGAACACCGGGGAGCTGTTTTTT. It yields the protein CASSDYEANTGELFF. The chain carries TRBV19 and TRBJ2-2; tentative D call: TRBD2 (5 bases). This CDR3 region has 15 residues. V lost 6 bases, J lost 0 bases, and 11 bases lay in between. Germline-derived CDR1 and CDR2 are LNHDA and SQIVND (reference sequence).

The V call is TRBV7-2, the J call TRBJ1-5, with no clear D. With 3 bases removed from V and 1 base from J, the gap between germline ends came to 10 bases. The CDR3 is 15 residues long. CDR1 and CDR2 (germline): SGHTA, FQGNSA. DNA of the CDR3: TGTGCCAGCAGCTTTTCGACCAGGAGCAATCAGCCCCAGCATTTT. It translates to CASSFSTRSNQPQHF.

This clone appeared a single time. The CDR3 here is CASSPTWGRYEQYF. CDR3 DNA sequence: TGCGCCAGCAGCCCAACATGGGGGCGGTACGAGCAGTACTTC. The V call is TRBV5-1, the J call TRBJ2-7; possibly TRBD1 for D (6 bases). The CDR3 is made up of 14 amino acids. Germline CDR1 is SGHRS and CDR2 is YFSETQ. Between the trimmed V and J ends, which lost 4 bases and 4 bases, there was a span of 15 bases.

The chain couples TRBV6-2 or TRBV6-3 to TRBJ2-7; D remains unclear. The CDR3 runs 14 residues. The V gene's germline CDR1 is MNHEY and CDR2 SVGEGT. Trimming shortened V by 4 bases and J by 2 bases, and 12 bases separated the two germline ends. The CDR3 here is CASSSRRPPYEQYF. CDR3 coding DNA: TGTGCCAGCAGTTCACGCCGGCCCCCCTACGAGCAGTACTTC.

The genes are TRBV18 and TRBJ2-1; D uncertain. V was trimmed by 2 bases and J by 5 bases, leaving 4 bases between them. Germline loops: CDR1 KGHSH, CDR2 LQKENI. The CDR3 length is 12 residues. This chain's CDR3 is CASSPGDNEQFF. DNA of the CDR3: TGTGCCAGCTCACCAGGAGACAATGAGCAGTTCTTC.

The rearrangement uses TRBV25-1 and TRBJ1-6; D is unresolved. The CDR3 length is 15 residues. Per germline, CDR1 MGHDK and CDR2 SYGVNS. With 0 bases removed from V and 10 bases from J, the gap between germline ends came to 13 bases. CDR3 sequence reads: CASSEYAQAGSPLHF. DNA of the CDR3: TGTGCCAGCAGTGAATATGCCCAGGCCGGCTCACCCCTCCACTTT.

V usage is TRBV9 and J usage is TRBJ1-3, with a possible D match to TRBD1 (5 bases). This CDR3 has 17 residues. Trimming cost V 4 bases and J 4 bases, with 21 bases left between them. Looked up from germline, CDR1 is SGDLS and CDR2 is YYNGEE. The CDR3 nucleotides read TGTGCCAGCAGCTGGGGGGGGGACCTCCGAGCAGGAAACACCATATATTTT. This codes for CASSWGGDLRAGNTIYF.

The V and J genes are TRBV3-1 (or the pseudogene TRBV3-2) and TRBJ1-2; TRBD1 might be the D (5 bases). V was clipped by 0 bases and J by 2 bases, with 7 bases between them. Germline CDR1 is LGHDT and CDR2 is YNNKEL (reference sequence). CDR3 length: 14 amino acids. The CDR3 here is CASSQEWGNYGYTF. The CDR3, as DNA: TGTGCCAGCAGCCAAGAGTGGGGCAACTATGGCTACACCTTC.

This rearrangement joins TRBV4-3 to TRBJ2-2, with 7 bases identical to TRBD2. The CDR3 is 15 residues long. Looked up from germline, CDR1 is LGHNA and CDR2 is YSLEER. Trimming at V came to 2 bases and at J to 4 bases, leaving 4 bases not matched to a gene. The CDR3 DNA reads TGCGCCAGCAGCCAAAGCGGGGAGGTCACCGGGGAGCTGTTTTTT. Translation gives CASSQSGEVTGELFF.

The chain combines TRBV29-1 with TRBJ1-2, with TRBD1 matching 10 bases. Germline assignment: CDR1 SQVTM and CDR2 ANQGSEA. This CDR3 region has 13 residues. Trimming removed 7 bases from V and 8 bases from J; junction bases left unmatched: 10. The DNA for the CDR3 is TGCAGCGCCCGGGACAGGGGATTCTGGGGCTACACCTTC. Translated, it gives CSARDRGFWGYTF.